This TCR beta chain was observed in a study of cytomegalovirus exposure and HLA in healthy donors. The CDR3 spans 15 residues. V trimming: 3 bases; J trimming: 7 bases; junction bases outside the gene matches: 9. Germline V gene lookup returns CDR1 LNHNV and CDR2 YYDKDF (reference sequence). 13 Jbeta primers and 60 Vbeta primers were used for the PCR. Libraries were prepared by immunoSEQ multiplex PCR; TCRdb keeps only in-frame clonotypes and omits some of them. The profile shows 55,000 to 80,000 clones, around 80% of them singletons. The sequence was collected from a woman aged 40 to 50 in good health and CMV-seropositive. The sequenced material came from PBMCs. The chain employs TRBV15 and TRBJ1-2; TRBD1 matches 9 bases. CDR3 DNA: TGTGCCACCAGCAGCGCCGGGACAGGGTTTTTTGGCTACACCTTC. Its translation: CATSSAGTGFFGYTF.